This passage covers 24 T cell receptor beta chains from one sample sequenced in a study of T-cell reconstitution after alpha-beta-depleted transplantation in children. The authors prepared the TCRbeta library with unique molecular identifiers. TCRdb independently ran MiXCR on the PCR reads; one entry per CDR3 protein. This table has roughly 500,000 distinct CDR3 sequences, approximately 29% appearing once. Sequencing was performed on PBMCs from the stem cell graft donor, taken from the stem cell graft. Receptors originate from a human donor who donated a stem cell graft to a child with aplastic anemia.

This chain joins TRBV6-5 and TRBJ1-1, with D perhaps TRBD1 (5 bases). The CDR3 covers 15 residues. V shed 2 bases and J shed 5 bases, with 15 bases lying between them. The germline CDR1 and CDR2 sequences are MNHEY and SVGAGI. CDR3 loop: CASSYHRTGGTEAFF. For the CDR3, the DNA is TGTGCCAGCAGTTACCACAGGACGGGAGGGACTGAAGCTTTCTTT.

CDR3 residues: CSARSGTGSSGANVLTF. In DNA, the CDR3 is TGCAGTGCTAGGTCCGGGACAGGGTCGTCTGGGGCCAACGTCCTGACTTTC. The chain recombines TRBV20-1 with TRBJ2-6; 9 positions match TRBD1. CDR3 length equals 17 residues. V lost 3 bases to trimming and J lost 1 base; unmatched junction nucleotides: 7. Germline V gene data show CDR1 as DFQATT and CDR2 as SNEGSKA (reference sequence).

This clonotype has a handful of counts. At one boundary the junction diverges from the germline segment, which might be a read error. This chain's CDR3 is CASSLDRGEETQYF. The CDR3 region has the DNA TGCGCCAGCAGCTTGGACAGAGGCGAGGAGACCCAGTACTTC. This chain links TRBV7-2 with TRBJ2-5, with a weak D call TRBD1 (6 bases). The CDR3 totals 14 residues. Germline values: CDR1 SGHTA, CDR2 FQGNSA. Filled out from reference TRBV7-2 and TRBJ2-5, the complete variable domain reads GAGVSQSPSNKVTEKGKDVELRCDPISGHTALYWYRQSLGQGLEFLIYFQGNSAPDKSGLPSDRFSAERTGGSVSTLTIQRTQQEDSAVYLCASSLDRGEETQYFGPGTRLLVL.

The J gene is TRBJ1-2, the V gene TRBV7-8; tentatively, D is TRBD1 (6 bases). The CDR3 spans 15 residues. Germline loops: CDR1 SGHVS, CDR2 FQNEAQ. V lost 6 bases, J lost 6 bases, and 20 bases lay in between. The CDR3 loop is CASRFGAGGADGYTF. The CDR3 DNA reads as TGTGCCAGCAGATTCGGGGCCGGGGGCGCGGATGGCTACACCTTC.

The chain carries TRBV12-3 or TRBV12-4 and TRBJ2-5, with 8 bases identical to TRBD1. With V trimmed by 4 bases and J by 5 bases, 9 bases remained unmatched. This CDR3 has 15 residues. In DNA, the CDR3 is TGTGCCAGCAGTTGGGGGTACAGGGGGTACGAGACCCAGTACTTC. This translates into CASSWGYRGYETQYF.

This clonotype has just a few counts. The chain carries TRBV20-1 and TRBJ2-1; D is ambiguous. Trimming left V 1 base short and J 5 bases short, with 6 bases between. The CDR3 has 12 amino acids. Germline CDR1 reads DFQATT; CDR2 reads SNEGSKA (reference sequence). CDR3 amino acids: CSARVLNNEQFF. The CDR3 DNA reads TGCAGTGCTAGAGTCCTGAACAATGAGCAGTTCTTC.

The V call is TRBV18, the J call TRBJ1-5, with D perhaps TRBD1 (5 bases). V was clipped by 3 bases and J by 3 bases, with 12 bases between them. CDR1 KGHSH and CDR2 LQKENI come from the germline V gene. The CDR3 contains 15 residues. The CDR3 sequence is CASSPGGGTNQPQHF. CDR3 nucleotides: TGTGCCAGCTCACCGGGTGGGGGGACCAATCAGCCCCAGCATTTT.

The chain couples TRBV5-6 to TRBJ2-5, with D possibly TRBD2 on 5 matching bases. There are 15 residues in the CDR3. Trimming took 0 bases from V and 0 from J, leaving 9 bases between them. Per the germline V gene, CDR1 is SGHDT and CDR2 is YYEEEE. CDR3 nucleotide sequence: TGTGCCAGCAGCTTGGCCGTGGACTACCAAGAGACCCAGTACTTC. Translated, it gives CASSLAVDYQETQYF.

The genes are TRBV6-2 or TRBV6-3 and TRBJ2-7; the D gene is possibly TRBD1 (6 bases). V lost 0 bases and J 8 bases, leaving 14 bases between the germline ends. Germline V lookup: CDR1 MNHEY, CDR2 SVGEGT. The CDR3 has 14 amino acids. CDR3 in amino acids: CASSYSPQGLQQYV. CDR3 coding DNA: TGTGCCAGCAGTTACTCCCCCCAGGGGCTACAGCAGTACGTC.

This clonotype has just a few counts. The V gene is TRBV25-1, the J gene TRBJ1-1; no clear D. Germline lookup yields CDR1 MGHDK and CDR2 SYGVNS. V was cut by 2 bases and J by 1 base, with 2 bases left in between. CDR3 length: 12 amino acids. Written as DNA, the CDR3 is TGTGCCAGCAGTGAAACGAACACTGAAGCTTTCTTT. The encoded protein is CASSETNTEAFF.

This clonotype appeared once. This chain connects TRBV9 to TRBJ2-5, with 7 bases matching TRBD2. Germline values: CDR1 SGDLS, CDR2 YYNGEE. The CDR3 sequence is 15 residues long. Trimming cost V 0 bases and J 5 bases; bases outside gene matches: 7. The CDR3 loop is CASSVVAGVGETQYF. The CDR3 nucleotides read TGTGCCAGCAGCGTAGTGGCGGGAGTGGGGGAGACCCAGTACTTC.

The rearrangement joins TRBV7-3 to TRBJ2-1, with TRBD1 matching 11 bases. Germline CDR1 and CDR2: SGHTA and FQGTGA. V trimming: 4 bases; J trimming: 12 bases; junction bases outside the gene matches: 17. The CDR3 spans 17 residues. The CDR3 here is CASSSDGTGGERIGQFF. The CDR3 coding sequence is TGTGCCAGCAGCTCAGACGGGACAGGGGGTGAGCGGATCGGGCAGTTCTTC.

The gene calls are TRBV12-3 or TRBV12-4 and TRBJ2-1; D not certain. The CDR3 covers 12 residues. V lost 7 bases and J lost 6, with 10 bases in between. The CDR3 spells CASTLQFNEQFF. CDR3 nucleotides: TGTGCCAGCACCCTCCAGTTCAATGAGCAGTTCTTC.

The chain employs TRBV7-2 and TRBJ2-2; D is possibly TRBD2 (5 bases). V was pared by 5 bases and J by 7 bases, with 14 bases between. Looked up from germline, CDR1 is SGHTA and CDR2 is FQGNSA. The CDR3 loop spans 14 amino acids. The CDR3 reads CASSANGVNGELFF. As DNA, the CDR3 is TGTGCCAGCAGCGCGAACGGGGTGAACGGGGAGCTGTTTTTT. Using reference TRBV7-2 and TRBJ2-2 for the parts outside the CDR3, the full variable domain is GAGVSQSPSNKVTEKGKDVELRCDPISGHTALYWYRQSLGQGLEFLIYFQGNSAPDKSGLPSDRFSAERTGGSVSTLTIQRTQQEDSAVYLCASSANGVNGELFFGEGSRLTVL.

V is TRBV4-2 and J is TRBJ1-4, with unresolved D. The CDR3 runs 12 residues. V lost 1 base to trimming and J lost 8 bases, with 5 bases between them. The germline V gene encodes CDR1 LGHNA and CDR2 YNFKEQ. The CDR3 loop is CASSQVAEKLFF. The CDR3 DNA follows: TGTGCCAGCAGCCAAGTCGCGGAAAAACTGTTTTTT.

This rearrangement joins TRBV23-1 to TRBJ2-3; 9 bases fit TRBD2. TRBV23-1 is recorded as an ORF, its role being uncertain. The CDR3 length is 18 residues. V was pared by 3 bases and J by 0 bases, with 10 bases of the junction left unmatched. CDR3: CASSHLTPSGRSTDTQYF. The CDR3 nucleotides read TGCGCCAGCAGTCACCTTACACCCAGCGGGAGGAGCACAGATACGCAGTATTTT.

The rearrangement uses TRBV30 and TRBJ1-1; unclear D gene. Per germline, CDR1 GTSNPN and CDR2 SVGIG (reference sequence). The CDR3 has 13 amino acids. V lost 1 base, J lost 10 bases, and 16 bases lay in between. DNA for the CDR3: TGTGCCTGGAGTGGGTTCGTGGGGTCTCCAGCTTTCTTT. Protein product: CAWSGFVGSPAFF.

The chain has TRBV6-5 and TRBJ2-2, with 15 bases that match TRBD2. The junction had 4 bases not matched to a gene; V was cut back by 4 bases and J by 1 base. The CDR3 has 18 residues. Germline values: CDR1 MNHEY, CDR2 SVGAGI. The CDR3 DNA is TGTGCCAGCAGTTCGGGACTAGCGGGAGGCGGGAACACCGGGGAGCTGTTTTTT. Amino acids: CASSSGLAGGGNTGELFF.

This clonotype was detected only a few times. V usage is TRBV6-2 or TRBV6-3 and J usage is TRBJ2-7, with 7 bases lining up with TRBD2. V trimming: 6 bases; J trimming: 3 bases; junction bases outside the gene matches: 8. Looked up from germline, CDR1 is MNHEY and CDR2 is SVGEGT. The CDR3 has 14 amino acids. The CDR3: CASSWAGEDYEQYV. CDR3 nucleotides: TGTGCCAGCAGCTGGGCGGGAGAGGACTACGAGCAGTACGTC.

J is TRBJ2-5 and V is TRBV20-1; D is unresolved. V was clipped by 3 bases and J by 2 bases, with 7 bases between them. The CDR3 loop spans 12 amino acids. Germline assignment: CDR1 DFQATT and CDR2 SNEGSKA (reference sequence). The DNA of the CDR3 is TGCAGTGCTAGTAACAGACAAGAGACCCAGTACTTC. It translates to CSASNRQETQYF.

The chain recombines TRBV7-2 with TRBJ1-4, with 8 bases aligning to TRBD1. The ends lost 4 bases at V and 5 bases at J; junction bases unmatched: 3. The CDR3 contains 14 residues. Germline CDR1 and CDR2: SGHTA and FQGNSA. CDR3 in DNA: TGTGCCAGCAGCTCTCGACAGGGGAATGAAAAACTGTTTTTT. Encoded protein: CASSSRQGNEKLFF. Full variable domain (remainder filled in from reference TRBV7-2 and TRBJ1-4): GAGVSQSPSNKVTEKGKDVELRCDPISGHTALYWYRQSLGQGLEFLIYFQGNSAPDKSGLPSDRFSAERTGGSVSTLTIQRTQQEDSAVYLCASSSRQGNEKLFFGSGTQLSVL.

The chain is built from TRBV7-2 and TRBJ2-1, with TRBD2 matching 9 bases. V gave up 5 bases and J gave up 5 bases; unmatched junction bases: 7. Germline V lookup: CDR1 SGHTA, CDR2 FQGNSA. The CDR3 covers 15 residues. CDR3 in amino acids: CASSQGPSGNNEQFF. CDR3 DNA: TGTGCCAGCAGCCAGGGCCCTAGCGGGAACAATGAGCAGTTCTTC.

The chain joins TRBV12-3 or TRBV12-4 to TRBJ2-1; 8 nucleotides match TRBD2. This CDR3 region has 18 residues. V was pared by 6 bases and J by 3 bases, with 16 bases of the junction left unmatched. The DNA of the CDR3 is TGTGCCAGCAGCCCACGCCGAATTGCAGCGGGAGTCTACAATGAGCAGTTCTTC. Translated, it gives CASSPRRIAAGVYNEQFF.

This clonotype has only a few counts. The chain couples TRBV6-1 to TRBJ2-7; D is perhaps TRBD1 (5 bases). Germline-derived CDR1 and CDR2 are MNHNS and SASEGT. The CDR3 sequence is 13 residues long. V was pared by 5 bases and J by 1 base, with 9 bases between. The CDR3 DNA is TGTGCCAGCAGTACGACAGTTTCCTACGAGCAGTACTTC. Translating it yields CASSTTVSYEQYF.